Each of the 3 T cell receptor beta chains below was sequenced from the same sample in a study of tumor-infiltrating lymphocytes in localized non-small cell lung cancer. The repertoire was sequenced with immunoSEQ multiplex PCR; TCRdb's copy has only in-frame clones and lacks some. The sample has 11,000 to 15,000 clones, 75% to 85% seen once; the top ten hold roughly a fifth. Specimen: lung tumor tissue. The receptors were sampled from a human donor with non-small cell lung cancer.

This clone was counted only a few times. The sample has other DNA sequences that encode this CDR3 too. V gene TRBV30 combines with J gene TRBJ1-2; the D gene is possibly TRBD1 (5 bases). Germline V lookup: CDR1 GTSNPN, CDR2 SVGIG (reference sequence). The CDR3 runs to 13 residues. V lost 0 bases and J lost 4, with 9 bases in between. The CDR3 nucleotides read TGTGCCTGGAGTGTAGGACAAACCTATGGCTACACCTTC. Protein: CAWSVGQTYGYTF.

J is TRBJ2-7 and V is TRBV7-2; 10 nucleotides line up with TRBD1. Germline lookup yields CDR1 SGHTA and CDR2 FQGNSA. The trim removed 3 bases at V and 6 bases at J, leaving 5 bases unmatched. The CDR3 consists of 14 residues. CDR3 nucleotide sequence: TGTGCCAGCAGCTTCGGGGGACAGGGGCTCGAGCAGTACTTC. It is translated as CASSFGGQGLEQYF.

The chain links TRBV4-1 to TRBJ1-4; D is undetermined. Per germline, CDR1 MGHRA and CDR2 YSYEKL. V was cut by 6 bases and J by 7 bases, with 12 bases left in between. The CDR3 runs 13 residues. The CDR3 DNA reads TGCGCCAGCAGTAGGACTATGAGTGAAAAACTGTTTTTT. Protein: CASSRTMSEKLFF.